Listed below are T cell receptor beta chains from one sample, sequenced in a study of CD8+ T cells in alopecia areata. The protocol was immunoSEQ multiplex PCR, while the TCRdb copy is restricted to in-frame clones and leaves out a portion. Of 150,000 to 200,000 clones in the sample, just over 65% are singletons; the top ten hold 0.91%. The sequenced sample was CD4+ T cells sorted from blood, obtained at week 4, from a patient treated with tofacitinib. Every receptor here comes from a human donor with alopecia areata. Both conserved end residues are part of each CDR3. A D gene is named only where the DNA matches it firmly. A row's size may be missing; if present it is once, few, many or a size class.

TRBD2,TRBJ2-6,TRBV7-2,-,17,CASGRGLASAGANVLTF,TGTGCCAGCGGCCGAGGACTAGCGTCCGCTGGGGCCAACGTCCTGACTTTC
-,TRBJ2-4,TRBV14,-,13,CASSQDNKNIQYF,TGTGCCAGCAGCCAAGACAACAAAAACATTCAGTACTTC
TRBD2,TRBJ2-2,TRBV9,-,15,CASSVGTSRAGELFF,TGTGCCAGCAGCGTAGGGACTAGCAGAGCCGGGGAGCTGTTTTTT
-,TRBJ1-4,TRBV4-3,-,15,CASSQVVGENEKLFF,TGCGCCAGCAGCCAAGTTGTTGGGGAGAATGAAAAACTGTTTTTT
-,TRBJ2-3,TRBV25-1,-,13,CASGGPVADTQYF,TGTGCGTCTGGGGGGCCGGTGGCAGATACGCAGTATTTT
-,TRBJ1-6,TRBV7-2,few,12,CASSLVRSPLHF,TGTGCCAGCAGCTTAGTTCGTTCACCCCTCCACTTT
-,TRBJ1-5,TRBV6-1,-,16,CASSEPAGYSNQPQHF,TGTGCCAGCAGTGAACCGGCAGGCTATAGCAATCAGCCCCAGCATTTT
-,TRBJ1-1,TRBV29-1,-,11,CSVEEPYEAFF,TGCAGCGTTGAAGAGCCGTATGAAGCTTTCTTT
-,TRBJ2-3,TRBV7-9,few,16,CASSLAGGRGTDTQYF,TGTGCCAGCAGCTTAGCTGGGGGCCGGGGCACAGATACGCAGTATTTT
-,TRBJ2-1,TRBV4-3,-,13,CASSQGPDNEQFF,TGCGCCAGCAGCCAAGGTCCCGACAATGAGCAGTTCTTC
-,TRBJ2-1,TRBV5-1,-,13,CASSAGQHNEQFF,TGCGCCAGCAGCGCGGGACAGCACAATGAGCAGTTCTTC
TRBD2,TRBJ2-3,TRBV9,few,16,CASSVAGAGATDTQYF,TGTGCCAGCAGCGTAGCCGGAGCGGGGGCTACAGATACGCAGTATTTT
-,TRBJ2-7,TRBV30,-,15,CAWSFKAGISYEQYF,TGTGCCTGGAGTTTTAAAGCCGGCATCTCCTACGAGCAGTACTTC
-,TRBJ2-2,TRBV7-2,-,13,CASSFTGTGELFF,TGTGCCAGCAGCTTCACGGGGACCGGGGAGCTGTTTTTT
TRBD1,TRBJ2-6,TRBV5-6,once,16,CASSFEGARGANVLTF,TGTGCCAGCAGCTTTGAGGGGGCGAGAGGGGCCAACGTCCTGACTTTC
TRBD2,TRBJ2-1,TRBV20-1,-,11,CSGLAGYGEFF,TGCAGTGGACTAGCGGGGTACGGGGAGTTCTTC
-,TRBJ2-2,TRBV9,-,12,CATGSNTGELFF,TGTGCGACAGGCTCGAACACCGGGGAGCTGTTTTTT
-,TRBJ2-2,TRBV5-1,-,14,CASSLVLGAGELFF,TGCGCCAGCAGCCTAGTCCTAGGCGCCGGGGAGCTGTTTTTT
TRBD1,TRBJ2-7,TRBV7-6,-,14,CASSTGQGRGEQYF,TGTGCCAGCAGCACAGGACAGGGCCGGGGTGAGCAGTACTTC
-,TRBJ2-1,TRBV18,-,13,CASSSSSDNEQFF,TGTGCCAGCTCAAGCTCGTCGGACAATGAGCAGTTCTTC